Listed here is a single T cell receptor (beta chain). The authors prepared the TCRbeta library with unique molecular identifiers. TCRdb itself ran the PCR reads through MiXCR, one entry per CDR3 protein. Counted here are fewer than 550,000 distinct CDR3 sequences, over 10% occurring once; the ten biggest clones make up approximately 15%. This record comes from a study of T-cell reconstitution after alpha-beta-depleted transplantation in children. The sequence came from a female patient aged 2 to 10 who had a stem cell transplant for aplastic anemia, so the T cells may come from the graft donor. Here the sequenced sample was PBMCs, mostly from graft donor cells, taken 180 days after TCRalphabeta/CD19-depleted stem cell transplant.

The CDR3 nucleotides are TGTGCCAGCAGCCCGGGGGGCCGGGGGAGCAATCAGCCCCAGCATTTT. This translates into CASSPGGRGSNQPQHF. The chain has TRBV3-1 and TRBJ1-5, with a tentative D call TRBD1 (6 bases). The CDR3 has 16 amino acids. CDR1 LGHDT and CDR2 YNNKEL come from the germline V gene (reference sequence). The V gene lost 4 bases and the J gene lost 1 base, with 14 bases spanning the gap.